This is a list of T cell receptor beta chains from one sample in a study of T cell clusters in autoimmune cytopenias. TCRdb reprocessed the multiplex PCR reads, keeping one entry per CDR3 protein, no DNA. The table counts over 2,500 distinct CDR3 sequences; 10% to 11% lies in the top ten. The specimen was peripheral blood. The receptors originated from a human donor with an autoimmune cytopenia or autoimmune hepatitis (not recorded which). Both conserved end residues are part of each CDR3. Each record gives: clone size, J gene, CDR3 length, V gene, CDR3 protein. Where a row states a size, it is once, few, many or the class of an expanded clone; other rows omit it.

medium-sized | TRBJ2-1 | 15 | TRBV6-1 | CASSDGTGFYNEQFF
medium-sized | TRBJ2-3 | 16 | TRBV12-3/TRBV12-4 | CASTSTTGTEADTQYF
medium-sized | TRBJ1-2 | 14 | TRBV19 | CASSISGTAYGYTF
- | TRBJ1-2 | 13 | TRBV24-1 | CATSHRDSYGYTF
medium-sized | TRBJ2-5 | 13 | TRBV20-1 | CSARGTGAVLADF
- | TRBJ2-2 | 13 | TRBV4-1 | CASSQYLRDKLFF
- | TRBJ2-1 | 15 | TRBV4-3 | CASSQDRAANRGQFF
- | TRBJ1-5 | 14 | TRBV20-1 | CSASLGFRNQPQHF
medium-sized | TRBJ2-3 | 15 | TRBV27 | CASSPTRTGTDTQYF
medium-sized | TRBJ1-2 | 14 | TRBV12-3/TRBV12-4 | CASSPRQGAPGYTF
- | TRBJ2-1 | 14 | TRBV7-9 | CASSQSDSYNEQFF
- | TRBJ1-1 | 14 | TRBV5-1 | CASSLMASSTEAFF
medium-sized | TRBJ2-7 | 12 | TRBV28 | CASRDTHYEQYF
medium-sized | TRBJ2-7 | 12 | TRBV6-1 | CASSPTTYEQYF
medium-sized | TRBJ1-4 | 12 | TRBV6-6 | CAAGQGGEKLFF
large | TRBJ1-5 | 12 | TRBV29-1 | CSVRHLNQPQHF
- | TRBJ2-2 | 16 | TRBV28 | CASSRTGLLKPGELFF
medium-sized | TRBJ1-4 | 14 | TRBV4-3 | CASSLDTSNEKLFF
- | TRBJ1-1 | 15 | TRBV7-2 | CASSLDGRWNTEAFF
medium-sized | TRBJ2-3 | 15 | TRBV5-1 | CASSLSGQGTDTQYF
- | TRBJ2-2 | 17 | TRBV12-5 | CASGLPLAGGDTGELFF
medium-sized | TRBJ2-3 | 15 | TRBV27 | CASSLSPQGTDTQYF
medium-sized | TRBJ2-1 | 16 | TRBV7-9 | CASSFDLPSRGNEQFF
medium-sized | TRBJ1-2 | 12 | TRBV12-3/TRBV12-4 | CASSLTNYGYTF
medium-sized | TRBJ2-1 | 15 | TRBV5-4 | CASSLEQYSYNEQFF
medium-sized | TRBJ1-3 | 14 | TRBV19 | CASSPTGTGNTIYF
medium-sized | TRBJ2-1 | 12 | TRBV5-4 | CASSLGVNEQFF
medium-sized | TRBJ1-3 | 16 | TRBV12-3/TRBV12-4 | CASSSWGGLTGNTIYF
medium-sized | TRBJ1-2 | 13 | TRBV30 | CAWSVQGPVGYTF